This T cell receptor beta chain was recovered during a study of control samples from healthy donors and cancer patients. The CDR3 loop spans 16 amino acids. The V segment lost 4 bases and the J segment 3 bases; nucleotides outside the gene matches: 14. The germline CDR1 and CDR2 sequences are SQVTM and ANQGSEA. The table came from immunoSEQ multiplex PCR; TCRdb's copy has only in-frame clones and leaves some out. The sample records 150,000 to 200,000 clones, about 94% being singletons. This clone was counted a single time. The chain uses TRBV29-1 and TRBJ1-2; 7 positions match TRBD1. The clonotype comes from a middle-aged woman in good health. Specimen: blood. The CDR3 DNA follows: TGCAGCGTTGCTCCGAGACAGGGACTTTTAGACTATGGCTACACCTTC. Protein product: CSVAPRQGLLDYGYTF.